This TCR beta chain derives from a study of cytomegalovirus exposure and HLA in healthy donors. Germline CDR1 reads SGHDT; CDR2 reads YYEEEE. The CDR3 has 13 residues. The V and J ends lost 7 bases and 3 bases, in that order; junction bases with no gene match: 6. 60 Vbeta and 13 Jbeta primers were used in PCR. The repertoire was sequenced with immunoSEQ multiplex PCR; TCRdb's copy has only in-frame clones and lacks some. The table shows 180,000 or so clones, with roughly 77% occurring only once. This clone was picked up a small number of times. Sequenced sample: PBMCs. The sequence was obtained from a woman younger than 45 in good health and CMV-seronegative. The J gene is TRBJ2-7, the V gene TRBV5-6, with 8 bases that match TRBD1. CDR3 bases: TGTGCCAGCGGACAGGGCCGGCGCTACGAGCAGTACTTC. Its translation: CASGQGRRYEQYF.